These 23 T cell receptor beta chains share one sample of origin, sequenced in a study of blood T cells in healthy people across ages. PCR was performed a second time for roughly 7 to 11 cycles using a sample-barcoded 5' primer and a J-beta primer mix. TCRdb reanalysed the 5' RACE reads using MiXCR and keeps one entry per CDR3 protein. The sample holds about 670,000 distinct CDR3 sequences, around 41% seen once. The sequenced sample consisted of blood. The receptor source for this set is a man older than 75 in good health.

CDR3 region: CASSYWNSGANVLTF. The CDR3 DNA follows: TGTGCCAGCAGTTACTGGAACTCTGGGGCCAACGTCCTGACTTTC. The J gene is TRBJ2-6, the V gene TRBV6-2 or TRBV6-3, with D uncertain. Germline V gives CDR1 MNHEY, CDR2 SVGEGT. CDR3 size: 15 residues. V gave up 1 base and J gave up 0 bases, with 4 bases separating them.

The chain is built from TRBV14 and TRBJ2-4; no reliable D call. TRBJ2-7 matches the DNA end more closely, so the J call is doubtful. The CDR3 is 13 amino acids. In germline, CDR1 is SGHDN, CDR2 FVKESK. The DNA for the CDR3 is TGTGCCAGCAGCCAAGAGTTGTACTACGAGCAGTACTTC. Protein: CASSQELYYEQYF.

This clonotype has just a few counts. The rearrangement joins TRBV29-1 to TRBJ1-2; D unclear. V lost 4 bases to trimming and J lost 8 bases, with 14 bases between them. The CDR3 runs 12 residues. Germline values: CDR1 SQVTM, CDR2 ANQGSEA. The CDR3 region has the DNA TGCAGCGTTGGCGACGGGGTTATGGGCTACACCTTC. It codes for CSVGDGVMGYTF.

The chain recombines TRBV20-1 with TRBJ2-3, with 7 bases matching TRBD2. With V trimmed by 6 bases and J by 3 bases, 9 bases remained unmatched. Germline CDR1 and CDR2: DFQATT and SNEGSKA (reference sequence). The CDR3 runs 14 residues. This CDR3 is CSAIPGGETDTQYF. The CDR3 nucleotides are TGCAGTGCGATCCCGGGGGGAGAGACAGATACGCAGTATTTT.

This clonotype was recorded only once. At one of its ends the junction is not consistent with the germline gene, which may arise from a read error. The chain combines TRBV4-1 with TRBJ1-5; 7 nucleotides match TRBD1. Germline-derived CDR1 and CDR2 are MGHRA and YSYEKL. This CDR3 is built from 17 residues. The CDR3, as DNA: TGCGCCGGCAGCCAAGAGACCGGACAGGTTTACAATCAGCCCCAGCATTTT. It yields the protein CAGSQETGQVYNQPQHF.

This clonotype appeared once. V and J are TRBV5-1 and TRBJ1-6; 8 bases map to TRBD1. The CDR3 contains 15 residues. The V segment lost 3 bases and the J segment 9 bases; nucleotides outside the gene matches: 8. Germline V CDR1 and CDR2: SGHRS, YFSETQ. The CDR3 nucleotides are TGCGCCAGCAGCTGGGCCGGACAGGGTAGTTCACCCCTCCACTTT. This sequence encodes CASSWAGQGSSPLHF.

The DNA of the CDR3 is TGTGCCAGCAGCTTGGACAGCCGACGATACGAGCAGTACTTC. This encodes CASSLDSRRYEQYF. J is TRBJ2-7 and V is TRBV11-2; a possible D gene is TRBD1 (6 bases). The V end was cut by 3 bases, the J end by 4 bases, with 13 bases between. The CDR3 length is 14 residues. Per the germline V gene, CDR1 is SGHAT and CDR2 is FQNNGV.

The gene calls are TRBV14 and TRBJ1-1, with D tentatively TRBD1 (5 bases). Trimming cost V 4 bases and J 1 base, with 13 bases left between them. The CDR3 extends over 15 amino acids. Germline V gene data show CDR1 as SGHDN and CDR2 as FVKESK. The CDR3, as DNA: TGTGCCAGCAGCCGGGTGGGGCGGGAGAACACTGAAGCTTTCTTT. It encodes CASSRVGRENTEAFF.

V is TRBV3-1 and J is TRBJ2-3, with D possibly TRBD2 on 7 matching bases. CDR1 is LGHDT, CDR2 YNNKEL, per germline (reference sequence). CDR3 size: 16 residues. Trimming removed 0 bases at V and 0 bases at J, with 10 bases between. The CDR3 DNA reads TGTGCCAGCAGCCAAGAGGGGGGGCTAAGCACAGATACGCAGTATTTT. It is translated as CASSQEGGLSTDTQYF.

This chain uses TRBV25-1 with TRBJ1-2, with 8 bases lining up with TRBD1. V dropped 3 bases and J dropped 5; count of bases not matched to a gene: 8. The germline gives CDR1 MGHDK, CDR2 SYGVNS. The CDR3 consists of 15 residues. DNA for the CDR3: TGTGCCAGCAGTGACTCAGGGGGCGCGAGGTATGGCTACACCTTC. This codes for CASSDSGGARYGYTF.

The genes are TRBV29-1 and TRBJ2-5, with 13 bases identical to TRBD2. CDR3 length: 13 residues. Per germline, CDR1 SQVTM and CDR2 ANQGSEA. The CDR3 DNA is TGCAACGCCGGGACTAGCGGGAAGAATGAGCAGTACTTC. It translates to CNAGTSGKNEQYF.

This chain joins TRBV7-6 and TRBJ2-5; weak D call: TRBD1 (5 bases). This CDR3 region has 16 residues. The germline CDR1 and CDR2 sequences are SGHVS and FNYEAQ. The V gene lost 5 bases and the J gene lost 0 bases, with 16 bases spanning the gap. In DNA, the CDR3 is TGTGCCAGCAGCAACCGACAGAGATCCTACCAAGAGACCCAGTACTTC. This sequence encodes CASSNRQRSYQETQYF.

J is TRBJ2-1 and V is TRBV6-1; 11 bases map to TRBD2. CDR1 and CDR2 (germline): MNHNS, SASEGT. CDR3 length: 13 residues. V shed 6 bases and J 6 bases; nucleotides not matched to a gene: 1. The CDR3 DNA follows: TGTGCCAGCAGGGGACTAGCGGTCAATGAGCAGTTCTTC. Its translation: CASRGLAVNEQFF.

Details on this clonotype: At one end, the junction sequence differs from germline, possibly due to a read error. This chain links TRBV20-1 with TRBJ2-1; 10 nucleotides agree with TRBD1. The CDR3 covers 15 residues. Germline-derived CDR1 and CDR2 are DFQATT and SNEGSKA (reference sequence). CDR3 sequence: CSASGTGAGYTEQFF. CDR3 nucleotide sequence: TGCAGTGCTAGCGGGACAGGGGCGGGCTACACTGAGCAGTTCTTC.

The chain links TRBV2 to TRBJ2-5; 9 nucleotides line up with TRBD1. The CDR3 is 14 residues long. V dropped 3 bases and J dropped 5; count of bases not matched to a gene: 4. Per the germline V gene, CDR1 is SNHLY and CDR2 is FYNNEI. The CDR3 DNA sequence: TGTGCCAGCAGTGAGGACAGGGGATGGGAGACCCAGTACTTC. Its protein product is CASSEDRGWETQYF.

J is TRBJ2-4 and V is TRBV20-1; the match to TRBD2 covers 16 bases. TRBJ2-7 explains the end of the DNA better; the J call may be wrong. The CDR3 loop spans 16 amino acids. Looked up from germline, CDR1 is DFQATT and CDR2 is SNEGSKA (reference sequence). CDR3 in DNA: TGCAGTGCTAGAGCCGGGACTAGCGGGAGGGAGTACGAGCAGTACTTC. This encodes CSARAGTSGREYEQYF.

CDR3 amino acids: CATSDPGQTNEQFF. The DNA of the CDR3 is TGTGCCACCAGTGACCCCGGACAGACCAATGAGCAGTTCTTC. The chain has TRBV24-1 and TRBJ2-1; a possible D gene is TRBD1 (6 bases). Per the germline V gene, CDR1 is KGHDR and CDR2 is SFDVKD. This CDR3 has 14 amino acids. The V end lost 4 bases, the J end lost 6 bases, and 12 bases lay between the germline ends.

This chain joins TRBV20-1 and TRBJ1-3, with D perhaps TRBD1 (6 bases). Germline-derived CDR1 and CDR2 are DFQATT and SNEGSKA (reference sequence). The CDR3 length is 17 residues. The V end was cut by 4 bases, the J end by 4 bases, with 23 bases between. The CDR3: CSAIPDVDSLKGNTIYF. The DNA for the CDR3 is TGCAGTGCTATTCCCGACGTGGACAGTTTGAAGGGAAACACCATATATTTT.

V and J are TRBV20-1 and TRBJ2-5; TRBD2 agrees at 11 bases. CDR1 is DFQATT and CDR2 is SNEGSKA in the germline V gene (reference sequence). The junction had 13 bases not matched to a gene; V was cut back by 0 bases and J by 4 bases. CDR3 size: 18 residues. The DNA for the CDR3 is TGCAGTGCTAGAGATCTAGCGGGGGGCCGTGGGACCTCAGAGACCCAGTACTTC. Translated, it gives CSARDLAGGRGTSETQYF.

Only one count was recorded for this clonotype. One junction end disagrees with the germline gene, perhaps due to a read error. The genes are TRBV6-4 and TRBJ1-1; D is ambiguous. The CDR3 has 13 residues. CDR1 MRHNA and CDR2 SNTAGT come from the germline V gene. The chain's CDR3 is CTSSGELNTEAFF. The CDR3 coding sequence is TGTACCAGCAGTGGCGAGCTTAACACTGAAGCTTTCTTT.

The gene calls are TRBV6-5 and TRBJ2-5; 9 bases are a match to TRBD1. The CDR3 is 15 residues long. Germline trimming cut 5 bases from V and 11 bases from J; bases unmatched to any gene: 15. CDR1 and CDR2 (germline): MNHEY, SVGAGI. CDR3 sequence reads: CASSPWTGVENEQYF. DNA for the CDR3: TGTGCCAGCAGTCCATGGACAGGGGTGGAGAATGAGCAGTACTTC.

This clonotype has only a few counts. This rearrangement joins TRBV4-3 to TRBJ1-2; D possibly corresponds to TRBD1 (6 bases). Germline CDR1 and CDR2: LGHNA and YSLEER. V was pared by 1 base and J by 3 bases, with 12 bases between. This CDR3 is built from 15 residues. CDR3 in amino acids: CASSQARTEDYGYTF. CDR3 coding DNA: TGCGCCAGCAGCCAAGCCAGGACAGAAGACTATGGCTACACCTTC.

This clonotype has more than one count but fewer than ten. DNA for the CDR3: TGTGCCACCAGCCCTGGTCAGGGAGAAAACAATGAGCAGTTCTTC. Amino acids: CATSPGQGENNEQFF. The J gene is TRBJ2-1, the V gene TRBV15; TRBD1 or TRBD2 may be the D gene (5 bases each). Germline V gene data show CDR1 as LNHNV and CDR2 as YYDKDF (reference sequence). V lost 5 bases, J lost 5 bases, and 16 bases lay in between. This CDR3 contains 15 residues.